This T cell receptor beta chain was obtained from a study of blood T cell repertoires in COVID-19. The data were produced by immunoSEQ multiplex PCR, yet TCRdb's version contains in-frame clones alone and is incomplete. The table has a few hundred thousand clones, approximately 84% seen once. Germline loops: CDR1 SNHLY, CDR2 FYNNEI. V lost 6 bases to trimming and J lost 3 bases, with 19 bases between them. This CDR3 is 16 amino acids long. Sequencing used peripheral blood. The clonotype comes from a man aged 50 or older with acute or convalescent COVID-19. This chain connects TRBV2 to TRBJ2-3; a weak D match, TRBD1 (6 bases). As DNA, the CDR3 is TGTGCCAGCAGCCCCGGGACCCATAGGGGGACAGATACGCAGTATTTT. Its protein is CASSPGTHRGTDTQYF.